The text below deals with one T cell receptor beta chain. The sample belongs to a study of blood T cell repertoires in COVID-19. Study details: Samples representing acute and convalescent COVID-19 were sourced from the United States, Italy and Spain. The cDNA or gDNA used as material had been derived from T cells, B-cell-depleted T cells, or PBMCs.

This CDR3 comprises 15 residues. Germline lookup yields CDR1 GTSNPN and CDR2 SVGIG (reference sequence). Trimming cost V 1 base and J 5 bases; bases outside gene matches: 1. In the source study's methods: Amplifying reference gene primers gave estimates of nucleated cell counts. Measured with immunoSEQ multiplex PCR; TCRdb has only the in-frame clones, and not every one. For V, J and clone size, that table is used; D and trimming come from the DNA. The sample carries about 170,000 clones, approximately 90% recorded once. Sequenced material: peripheral blood. The receptor was derived from a woman of 80 years or more in a cohort sampled during active or convalescent COVID-19. This chain connects TRBV30 to TRBJ2-1; TRBD2 aligns across 14 bases. For the CDR3, the DNA is TGTGCCTGGAGTGGACTAGCGGGGGGGCACAATGAGCAGTTCTTC. It is translated as CAWSGLAGGHNEQFF.